This T cell receptor (beta chain) emerged from a study of blood T cells in healthy people across ages. Study findings and constraints: Diversity figures based on one million T cells were deemed too low.

The germline V and J ends were trimmed by 1 base and 3 bases, with 12 bases remaining between them. Germline V lookup: CDR1 MGHRA, CDR2 YSYEKL. The CDR3 runs to 15 residues. This clonotype was counted a few times. The antigen is undetermined. Using a J-beta primer mix together with a sample-barcoded 5' primer, a second PCR was run for about 6 to 11 cycles. TCRdb analysed the 5' RACE reads with MiXCR anew, one entry per CDR3 protein. The sample lists more than 1 million distinct CDR3 sequences, roughly 45% seen once, with 15% to 20% in the top ten. This chain uses TRBV4-1 with TRBJ1-1; possible D gene TRBD1, 5 bases. The TCR comes from a woman aged 55-70 years in good health. Sequenced input: blood. The DNA of the CDR3 is TGCGCCAGCAGCCAAGGTTTTGGGGGAGACACTGAAGCTTTCTTT. This gives the protein CASSQGFGGDTEAFF.